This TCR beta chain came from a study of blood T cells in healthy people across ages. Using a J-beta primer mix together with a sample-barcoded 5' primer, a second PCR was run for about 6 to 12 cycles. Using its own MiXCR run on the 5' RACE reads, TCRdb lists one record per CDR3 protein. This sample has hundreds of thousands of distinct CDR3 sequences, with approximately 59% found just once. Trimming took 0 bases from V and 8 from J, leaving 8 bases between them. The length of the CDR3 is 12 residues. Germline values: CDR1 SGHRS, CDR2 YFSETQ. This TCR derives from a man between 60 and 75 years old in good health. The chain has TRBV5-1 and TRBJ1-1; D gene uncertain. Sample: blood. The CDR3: CASSLEGLEAFF. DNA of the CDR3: TGCGCCAGCAGCTTGGAAGGGTTGGAAGCTTTCTTT.